The sample holds many counts of the clone carrying this T cell receptor beta chain. No antigen is known for it. This record belongs to a study of neurological immune-mediated disorders. CDR1 is SQVTM, CDR2 ANQGSEA, per germline. The CDR3 is 15 amino acids. V lost 4 bases, J lost 4 bases, and 17 bases lay in between. Study conclusions and caveats: CDR3 amino acid sequences found in expanded clones were never shared across subjects, suggesting private repertoires in all groups. The multiple sclerosis repertoire cluster had no association with any clinical or MRI feature. One related-CDR3 cluster, identified by phylogenetic grouping, held the repertoires of 18 of 34 multiple sclerosis patients and was a possible signature. HTLV-1-associated myelopathy ranked highest for TCR clonal expansion and multiple sclerosis lowest, beneath healthy controls.

TCRdb independently ran MiXCR on the 5' RACE reads; one entry per CDR3 protein. Among around 30,000 distinct CDR3 sequences listed, about 1.6% were seen once. The TCR was taken from a woman in her twenties or thirties with multiple sclerosis. V and J are TRBV29-1 and TRBJ2-1; D ambiguous. Input material: PBMCs. The CDR3 DNA follows: TGCAGCGTTGGGAAGGGAAATGTCTTATACAATGAGCAGTTCTTC. The encoded protein is CSVGKGNVLYNEQFF.